This T cell receptor beta chain derives from a study of T cell responses to AZD1222 COVID-19 vaccine. Method: immunoSEQ multiplex PCR; TCRdb's copy keeps in-frame clones and lacks some. Among about 150,000 clones listed, 90% were seen once. Germline CDR1 KGHSH, CDR2 LQKENI. V lost 1 base, J lost 2 bases, and 8 bases lay in between. This CDR3 has 14 residues. Overall study results and limits: Vaccine-associated CD4 TCRs spanned spike, dominant at 160-218 and 743-854.

As concerns this clone: What it binds is not known.

This chain joins TRBV18 and TRBJ2-5; D might be TRBD1 (6 bases). The receptor was isolated from an adult in good health. Here the sequenced sample was peripheral blood, taken on day 0 of AZD1222 vaccination. This CDR3 reads CASSPRTAQETQYF. The CDR3 DNA follows: TGTGCCAGCTCACCACGGACAGCTCAAGAGACCCAGTACTTC.